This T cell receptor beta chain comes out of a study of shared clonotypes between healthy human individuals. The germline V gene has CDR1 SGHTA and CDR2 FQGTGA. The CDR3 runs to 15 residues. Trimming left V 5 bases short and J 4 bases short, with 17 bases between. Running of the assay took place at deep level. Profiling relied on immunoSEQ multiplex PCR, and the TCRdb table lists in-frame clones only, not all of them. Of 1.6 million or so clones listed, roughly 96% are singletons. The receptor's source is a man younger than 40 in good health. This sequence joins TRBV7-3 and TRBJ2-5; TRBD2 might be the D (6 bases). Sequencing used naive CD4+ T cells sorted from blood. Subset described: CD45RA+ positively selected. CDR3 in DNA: TGTGCCAGCAGCCCCACCTCGGGGGTTGGAGAGACCCAGTACTTC. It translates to CASSPTSGVGETQYF.